One and the same sample provided the 8 T cell receptor beta chains below, sequenced in a study of human T cells and chemical hapten exposure. From the RACE reads, TCRdb called clonotypes with MiXCR, one entry per CDR3 protein. The sample has 350,000 to 400,000 distinct CDR3 sequences, 4% to 6% seen once. Time point here: pre-sensitization, week 0. Treatment: therapeutic diphenylcyclopropenone sensitization with weekly scalp DPC. Sequencing was performed on whole blood, taken in connection with sensitization to the hapten diphenylcyclopropenone (DPC). All receptors derive from a woman between 50 and 59 years old with alopecia areata. Some clones in this sample may be carry-over from other donors' samples.

The CDR3 sequence is CASTDPLAGGLTDTQYF. CDR3 DNA: TGTGCCAGCACCGATCCTCTAGCGGGGGGTCTCACAGATACGCAGTATTTT. The chain joins TRBV9 to TRBJ2-3, with 11 nucleotides matching TRBD2. The CDR3 covers 17 residues. V was clipped by 6 bases and J by 2 bases; unmatched bases: 11. Germline V CDR1 and CDR2: SGDLS, YYNGEE.

CDR3: CASLKEGRNEKLFF. CDR3 nucleotides: TGTGCCAGCCTTAAAGAAGGACGAAATGAAAAACTGTTTTTT. The chain links TRBV25-1 to TRBJ1-4; D not resolved. Germline V gives CDR1 MGHDK, CDR2 SYGVNS. This CDR3 region has 14 residues. Trimming cost V 8 bases and J 5 bases, with 15 bases left between them.

The J gene is TRBJ1-5, the V gene TRBV4-1; 7 bases map to TRBD1. Germline-derived CDR1 and CDR2 are MGHRA and YSYEKL. This CDR3 spans 16 amino acids. The V gene end was trimmed by 1 base and the J gene end by 7 bases; junction bases not matched to a gene: 10. DNA of the CDR3: TGCGCCAGCAGCCAAGTTCCGGGACAGTCGGGGCAGCCCCAGCATTTT. Translated: CASSQVPGQSGQPQHF.

This chain uses TRBV30 with TRBJ1-2, with no clear D. The CDR3 loop spans 11 amino acids. CDR1 is GTSNPN and CDR2 is SVGIG in the germline V gene (reference sequence). The germline V and J ends were trimmed by 0 bases and 8 bases, with 7 bases remaining between them. CDR3 bases: TGTGCCTGGAGTGTAGTCTCCGGCTACACCTTC. Translated, it gives CAWSVVSGYTF.

The rearrangement links TRBV20-1 to TRBJ2-3; 7 nucleotides match TRBD1. With 1 base clipped from V and 0 bases from J, the junction kept 7 bases outside the gene matches. Germline V gene data show CDR1 as DFQATT and CDR2 as SNEGSKA (reference sequence). This CDR3 spans 16 amino acids. CDR3 nucleotide sequence: TGCAGTGCTAGAGTTCACCGACAGGGTAGCACAGATACGCAGTATTTT. This gives the protein CSARVHRQGSTDTQYF.

The CDR3 DNA sequence: TGTGCCAGCATGGTAGAGGGCGGATCCTACGAGCAGTACTTC. Translated: CASMVEGGSYEQYF. J is TRBJ2-7 and V is TRBV6-1, with D possibly TRBD2 on 5 matching bases. CDR1 and CDR2 from the germline V gene are MNHNS and SASEGT. There are 14 residues in the CDR3. V lost 7 bases, J lost 1 base, and 14 bases lay in between.

This clonotype has only a few counts. The rearrangement joins TRBV19 to TRBJ1-5, with D unclear. Germline V gene data show CDR1 as LNHDA and CDR2 as SQIVND (reference sequence). The CDR3 loop spans 13 amino acids. Between the trimmed V and J ends, which lost 0 bases and 4 bases, there was a span of 4 bases. CDR3 coding DNA: TGTGCCAGTAGTATAGAGAGAAATCAGCCCCAGCATTTT. Its translation is CASSIERNQPQHF.

This clonotype was seen many times. The chain joins TRBV12-3 or TRBV12-4 to TRBJ1-5; no reliable D call. The germline V and J ends were trimmed by 6 bases and 1 base, with 7 bases remaining between them. The CDR3 runs 13 residues. CDR3 protein: CASSLQSNQPQHF. The CDR3 bases are TGTGCCAGCAGCCTACAGAGCAATCAGCCCCAGCATTTT.